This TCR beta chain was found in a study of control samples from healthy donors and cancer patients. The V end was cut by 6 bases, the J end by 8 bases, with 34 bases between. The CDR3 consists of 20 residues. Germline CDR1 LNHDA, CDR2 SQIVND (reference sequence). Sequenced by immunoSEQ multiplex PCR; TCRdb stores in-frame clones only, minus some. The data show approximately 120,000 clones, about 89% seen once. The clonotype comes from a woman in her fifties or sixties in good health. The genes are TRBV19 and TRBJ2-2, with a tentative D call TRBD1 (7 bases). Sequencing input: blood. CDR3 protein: CASSRAGTVYPRAGGGELFF. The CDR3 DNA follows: TGTGCCAGTAGCAGGGCCGGGACAGTATACCCGAGGGCCGGAGGGGGGGAGCTGTTTTTT.